This T cell receptor beta chain was observed in a study of blood T cell repertoires in COVID-19. Here immunoSEQ multiplex PCR was the method, and the copy in TCRdb shows in-frame clones only, minus some. Here the sample spans some 180,000 clones, 79% being singletons. Germline V CDR1 and CDR2: DFQATT, SNEGSKA (reference sequence). The length of the CDR3 is 11 residues. V lost 4 bases and J 6 bases, leaving 9 bases between the germline ends. The TCR comes from a woman in her 70s in a cohort exposed to, infected with or recovered from COVID-19 (not recorded which). The rearrangement uses TRBV20-1 and TRBJ1-2; D call uncertain. The sequencing input was PBMCs or T cells enriched from blood (not recorded which). The DNA for the CDR3 is TGCAGTGCTATAGAAAATAATGGCTACACCTTC. Protein product: CSAIENNGYTF.